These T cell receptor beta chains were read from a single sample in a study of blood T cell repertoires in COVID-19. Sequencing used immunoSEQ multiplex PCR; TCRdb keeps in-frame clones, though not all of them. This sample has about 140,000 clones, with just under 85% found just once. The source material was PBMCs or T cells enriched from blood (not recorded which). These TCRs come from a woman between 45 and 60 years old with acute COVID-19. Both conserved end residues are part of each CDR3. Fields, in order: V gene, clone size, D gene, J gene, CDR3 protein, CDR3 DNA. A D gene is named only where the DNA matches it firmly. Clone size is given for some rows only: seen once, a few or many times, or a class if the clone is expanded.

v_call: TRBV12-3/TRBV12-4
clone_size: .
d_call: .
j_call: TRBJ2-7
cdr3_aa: CASSSGAYEQYF
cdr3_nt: TGTGCCAGCAGTTCCGGGGCCTACGAGCAGTACTTC

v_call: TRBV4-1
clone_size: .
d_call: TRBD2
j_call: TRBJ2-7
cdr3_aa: CASSPPGLAGALSEQYF
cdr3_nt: TGCGCCAGCAGCCCCCCCGGGCTAGCGGGAGCCCTTTCCGAGCAGTACTTC

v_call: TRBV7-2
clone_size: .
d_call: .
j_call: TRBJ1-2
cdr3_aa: CASSLGGRRNYGYTF
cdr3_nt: TGTGCCAGCAGCTTAGGGGGGCGTAGGAACTATGGCTACACCTTC

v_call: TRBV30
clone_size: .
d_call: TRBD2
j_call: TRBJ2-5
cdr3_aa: CAWSEGLGETQYF
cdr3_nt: TGTGCCTGGAGCGAGGGACTAGGAGAGACCCAGTACTTC

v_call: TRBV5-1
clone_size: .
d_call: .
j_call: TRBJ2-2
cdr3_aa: CASSFDRRNTGELFF
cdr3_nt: TGCGCCAGCAGCTTCGACAGACGGAACACCGGGGAGCTGTTTTTT

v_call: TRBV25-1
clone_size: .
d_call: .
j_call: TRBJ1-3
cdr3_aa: CASSEPTQWPSGNTIYF
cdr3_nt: TGTGCCAGCAGTGAACCCACCCAGTGGCCTTCTGGAAACACCATATATTTT

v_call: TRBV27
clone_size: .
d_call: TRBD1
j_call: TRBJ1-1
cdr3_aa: CASGTGIAFF
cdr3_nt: TGTGCCAGCGGGACAGGGATTGCTTTCTTT

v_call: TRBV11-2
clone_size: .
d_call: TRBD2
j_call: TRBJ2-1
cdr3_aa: CASSSELLAGRNEQFF
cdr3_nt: TGTGCCAGCAGCTCTGAGCTGCTAGCGGGACGCAATGAGCAGTTCTTC

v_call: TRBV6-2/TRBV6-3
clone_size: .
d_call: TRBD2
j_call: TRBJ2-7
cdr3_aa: CASSQGLAGVEQYF
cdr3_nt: TGTGCCAGCAGTCAGGGACTAGCGGGAGTCGAGCAGTACTTC

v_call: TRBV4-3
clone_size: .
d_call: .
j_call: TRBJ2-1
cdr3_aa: CASSQDRQKFNEQFF
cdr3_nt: TGCGCCAGCAGCCAAGACCGCCAGAAGTTCAATGAGCAGTTCTTC

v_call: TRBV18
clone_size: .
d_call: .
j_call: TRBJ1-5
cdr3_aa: CASSPARDSNQPQHF
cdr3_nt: TGTGCCAGCTCACCTGCCAGGGATAGCAATCAGCCCCAGCATTTT

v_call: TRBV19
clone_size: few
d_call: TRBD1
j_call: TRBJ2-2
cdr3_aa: CASSILQGLNTGELFF
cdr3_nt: TGTGCCAGTAGTATACTACAGGGGTTGAACACCGGGGAGCTGTTTTTT

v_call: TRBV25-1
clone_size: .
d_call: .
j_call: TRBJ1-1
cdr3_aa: CASSVQGTEAFF
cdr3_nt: TGTGCCAGCAGTGTACAGGGCACTGAAGCTTTCTTT

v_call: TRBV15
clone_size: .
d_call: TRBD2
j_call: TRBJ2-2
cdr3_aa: CATSRNRGRGGSNTGELFF
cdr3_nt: TGTGCCACCAGCAGAAATCGGGGAAGGGGAGGGTCGAACACCGGGGAGCTGTTTTTT

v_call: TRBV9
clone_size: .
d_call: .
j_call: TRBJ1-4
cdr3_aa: CASSPGTNEKLFF
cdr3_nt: TGTGCCAGCAGCCCCGGTACTAATGAAAAACTGTTTTTT

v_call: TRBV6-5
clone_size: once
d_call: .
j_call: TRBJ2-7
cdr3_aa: CASRPQGGLLSEQYF
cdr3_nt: TGTGCCAGCAGGCCCCAGGGGGGTCTGCTCTCCGAGCAGTACTTC

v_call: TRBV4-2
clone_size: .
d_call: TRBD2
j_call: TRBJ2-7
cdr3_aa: CASSQDLGGSYEQYF
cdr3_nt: TGTGCCAGCAGCCAAGATCTCGGGGGGTCCTACGAGCAGTACTTC

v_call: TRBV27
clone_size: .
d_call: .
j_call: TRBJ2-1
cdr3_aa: CASSLEANYNEQFF
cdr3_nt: TGTGCCAGCAGTTTGGAAGCGAACTACAATGAGCAGTTCTTC

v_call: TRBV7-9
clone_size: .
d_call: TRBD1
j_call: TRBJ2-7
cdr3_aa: CASTNGGRGLGEQYF
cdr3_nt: TGTGCCAGCACCAATGGGGGCAGGGGGCTCGGGGAGCAGTACTTC

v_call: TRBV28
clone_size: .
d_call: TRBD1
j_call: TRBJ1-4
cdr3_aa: CATRPGQGESPNEKLFF
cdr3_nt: TGTGCCACTCGACCGGGACAGGGTGAGAGCCCGAATGAAAAACTGTTTTTT

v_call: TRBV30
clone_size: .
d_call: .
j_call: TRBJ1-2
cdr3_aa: CAWSSPGQIQLLNYGYTF
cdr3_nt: TGTGCCTGGAGTTCCCCCGGTCAGATACAGCTACTGAACTATGGCTACACCTTC

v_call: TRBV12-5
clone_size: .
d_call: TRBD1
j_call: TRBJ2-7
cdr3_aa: CASSDRGTYEQYF
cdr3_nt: TGTGCTAGTTCGGACAGGGGAACCTACGAGCAGTACTTC

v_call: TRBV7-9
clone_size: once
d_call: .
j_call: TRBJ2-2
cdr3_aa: CASSPMGEARELFF
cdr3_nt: TGTGCCAGCAGCCCAATGGGGGAGGCCCGGGAGCTGTTTTTT

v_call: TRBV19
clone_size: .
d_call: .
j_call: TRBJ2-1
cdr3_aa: CASSMFGGSSYNEQFF
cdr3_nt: TGTGCCAGTAGTATGTTTGGCGGTAGCTCCTACAATGAGCAGTTCTTC

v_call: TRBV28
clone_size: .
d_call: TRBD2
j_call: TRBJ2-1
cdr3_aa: CASSLLSLGTSGRNSSYNEQFF
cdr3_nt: TGTGCCAGCAGTTTATTGAGTCTCGGGACTAGCGGGAGGAATAGCTCCTACAATGAGCAGTTCTTC

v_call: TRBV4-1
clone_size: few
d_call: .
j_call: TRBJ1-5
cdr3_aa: CASSQGALGNQPQHF
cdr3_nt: TGCGCCAGCAGCCAGGGGGCTCTAGGGAATCAGCCCCAGCATTTT

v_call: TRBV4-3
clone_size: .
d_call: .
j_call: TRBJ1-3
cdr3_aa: CASSPRPQGTSGNTIYF
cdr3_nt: TGCGCCAGCAGCCCACGACCACAGGGCACCTCTGGAAACACCATATATTTT

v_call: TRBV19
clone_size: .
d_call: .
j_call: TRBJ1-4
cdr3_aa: CASSRQGQGEKLFF
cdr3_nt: TGTGCCAGTAGTCGGCAGGGCCAAGGTGAAAAACTGTTTTTT

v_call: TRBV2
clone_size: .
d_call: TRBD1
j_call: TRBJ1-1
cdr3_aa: CASSGTGVTEAFF
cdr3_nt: TGTGCCAGCAGTGGGACAGGGGTCACTGAAGCTTTCTTT

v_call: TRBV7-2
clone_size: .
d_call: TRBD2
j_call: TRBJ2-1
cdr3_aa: CASSLGTSEYNEQFF
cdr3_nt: TGTGCCAGCAGCCTCGGGACTAGCGAATACAATGAGCAGTTCTTC

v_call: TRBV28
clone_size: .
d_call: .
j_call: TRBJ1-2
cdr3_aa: CASSGVIGSYGYTF
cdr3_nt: TGTGCCAGCAGTGGGGTTATTGGGAGCTATGGCTACACCTTC

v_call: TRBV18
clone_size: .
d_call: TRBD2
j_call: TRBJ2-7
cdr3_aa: CASSPPSGQRLAGPYEQYF
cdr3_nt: TGTGCCAGCTCACCACCGTCGGGACAGAGACTAGCGGGTCCCTACGAGCAGTACTTC

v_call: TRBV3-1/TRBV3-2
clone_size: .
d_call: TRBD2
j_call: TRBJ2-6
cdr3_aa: CASSQEASGSGANVLTF
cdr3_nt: TGTGCCAGCAGCCAAGAGGCTAGCGGGAGTGGGGCCAACGTCCTGACTTTC

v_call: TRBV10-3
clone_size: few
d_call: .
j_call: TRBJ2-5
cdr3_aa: CAISGQGTSQSQETQYF
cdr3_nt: TGTGCCATCAGTGGTCAGGGAACTAGCCAGTCCCAAGAGACCCAGTACTTC

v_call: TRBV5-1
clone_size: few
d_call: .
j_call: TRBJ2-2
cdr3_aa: CASRPGQANTGELFF
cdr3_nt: TGCGCCAGTCGTCCGGGACAAGCGAACACCGGGGAGCTGTTTTTT

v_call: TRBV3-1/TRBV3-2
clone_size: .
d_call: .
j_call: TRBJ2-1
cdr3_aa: CASSRTATDSYNEQFF
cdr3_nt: TGTGCCAGCAGCCGGACAGCTACCGACTCCTACAATGAGCAGTTCTTC

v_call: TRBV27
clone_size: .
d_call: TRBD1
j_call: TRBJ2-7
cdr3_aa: CASTETGGGSYEQYF
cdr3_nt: TGTGCCAGCACGGAAACAGGGGGCGGTTCCTACGAGCAGTACTTC

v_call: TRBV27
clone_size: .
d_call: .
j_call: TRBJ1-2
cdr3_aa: CASGRLDGYTF
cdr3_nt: TGTGCCAGCGGCAGGCTGGATGGCTACACCTTC

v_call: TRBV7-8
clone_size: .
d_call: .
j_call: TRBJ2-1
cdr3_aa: CASYATRLPNEQFF
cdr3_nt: TGTGCCAGCTACGCGACTAGGCTACCGAATGAGCAGTTCTTC

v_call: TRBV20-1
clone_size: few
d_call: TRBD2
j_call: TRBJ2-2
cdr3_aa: CSASRDGRAAGELFF
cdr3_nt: TGCAGTGCTAGTCGGGACGGGAGGGCCGCCGGGGAGCTGTTTTTT

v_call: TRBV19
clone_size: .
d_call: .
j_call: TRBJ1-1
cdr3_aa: CASSIVREAEAFF
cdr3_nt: TGTGCCAGTAGTATAGTCAGGGAGGCGGAAGCTTTCTTT

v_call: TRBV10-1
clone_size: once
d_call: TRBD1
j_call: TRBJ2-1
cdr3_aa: CATSRPWTVGQGFMIFYNEQFF
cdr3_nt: TGCGCCACCAGCAGGCCTTGGACAGTTGGACAGGGGTTTATGATTTTCTACAATGAGCAGTTCTTC

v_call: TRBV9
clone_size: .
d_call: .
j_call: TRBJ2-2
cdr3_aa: CASSSSGELFF
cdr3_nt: TGTGCCAGCAGCTCTTCGGGGGAGCTGTTTTTT

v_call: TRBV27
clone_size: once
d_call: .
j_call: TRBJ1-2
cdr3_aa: CAGGSGDGYTF
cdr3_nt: TGTGCCGGAGGTTCCGGGGATGGCTACACCTTC

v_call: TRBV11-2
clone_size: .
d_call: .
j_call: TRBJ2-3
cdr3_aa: CASGAGSLWTDTQYF
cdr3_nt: TGTGCCAGTGGGGCCGGGAGCCTTTGGACAGATACGCAGTATTTT

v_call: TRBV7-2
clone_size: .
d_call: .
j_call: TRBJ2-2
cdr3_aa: CASSLASRYSTNTGELFF
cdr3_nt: TGTGCCAGCAGCTTAGCTTCCCGGTACAGTACGAACACCGGGGAGCTGTTTTTT

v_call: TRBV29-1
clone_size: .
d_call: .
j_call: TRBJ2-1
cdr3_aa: CSVASPGTYNEQFF
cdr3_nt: TGCAGCGTTGCTTCGCCGGGGACCTACAATGAGCAGTTCTTC

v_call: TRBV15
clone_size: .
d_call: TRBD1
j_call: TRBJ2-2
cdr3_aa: CATSRGGQEETGELFF
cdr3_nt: TGTGCCACCAGCAGAGGGGGACAGGAGGAGACCGGGGAGCTGTTTTTT

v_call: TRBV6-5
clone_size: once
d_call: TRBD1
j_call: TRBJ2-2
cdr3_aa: CASTDGTGGRKLFF
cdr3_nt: TGTGCCTCCACCGACGGGACAGGGGGCAGGAAGCTGTTTTTT

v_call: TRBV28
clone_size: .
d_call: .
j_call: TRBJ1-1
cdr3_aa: CASSPGQRRTEAFF
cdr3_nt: TGTGCCAGCAGTCCGGGACAACGTCGCACTGAAGCTTTCTTT

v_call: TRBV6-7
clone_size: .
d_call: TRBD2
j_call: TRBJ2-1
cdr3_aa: CASSSVRDYEANEQFF
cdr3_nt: TGTGCCAGCAGTTCCGTCCGGGACTACGAAGCCAATGAGCAGTTCTTC

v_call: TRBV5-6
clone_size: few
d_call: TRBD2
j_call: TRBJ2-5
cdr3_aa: CASSLVASGYQETQYF
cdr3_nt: TGTGCCAGCAGCTTGGTGGCTAGCGGGTACCAAGAGACCCAGTACTTC

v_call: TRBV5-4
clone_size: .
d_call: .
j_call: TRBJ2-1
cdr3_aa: CASSLVGQTNNEQFF
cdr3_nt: TGTGCCAGCAGCTTGGTTGGTCAGACTAACAATGAGCAGTTCTTC